This passage covers 25 T cell receptor beta chains from one sample sequenced in a study of OX40 agonist ivuxolimab in advanced cancers. Clones were read by immunoSEQ multiplex PCR, and TCRdb kept only the in-frame ones, dropping some. The sample gives around 9,300 clones, approximately 88% of which show up once; roughly 13% is in the top ten. The sample in question was CD4+ or CD8+ T cells sorted from blood, obtained in a trial of the OX40 agonist ivuxolimab. The receptors shown here come from an adult with an advanced solid tumor such as melanoma, head and neck, liver or kidney cancer.

This chain joins TRBV9 and TRBJ1-5, with D tentatively TRBD1 (6 bases). V lost 4 bases, J lost 6 bases, and 11 bases lay in between. The CDR3 loop spans 13 amino acids. Germline CDR1 reads SGDLS; CDR2 reads YYNGEE. The CDR3 DNA is TGTGCCAGCAGCCCAGGGGTTACTCAGCCCCAGCATTTT. Amino acids: CASSPGVTQPQHF.

The V call is TRBV7-8, the J call TRBJ1-3; 7 bases line up with TRBD1. Per the germline V gene, CDR1 is SGHVS and CDR2 is FQNEAQ. J lost 0 bases, V lost 10 bases, and 6 bases had no gene match. This CDR3 region has 14 residues. The CDR3 loop is CATMTGNSGNTIYF. The CDR3 DNA is TGTGCCACCATGACAGGGAACTCTGGAAACACCATATATTTT.

In this sample, this clone turned up a few times. The rearrangement uses TRBV7-3 and TRBJ1-1, with unresolved D. Germline V CDR1 and CDR2: SGHTA, FQGTGA. V lost 5 bases, J lost 0 bases, and 7 bases lay in between. The CDR3 covers 13 residues. The CDR3 sequence: CASSLQMNTEAFF. Here the CDR3 DNA reads TGTGCCAGCAGCCTACAGATGAACACTGAAGCTTTCTTT.

The rearrangement uses TRBV18 and TRBJ2-2; TRBD2 matches 8 bases. In germline, CDR1 is KGHSH, CDR2 LQKENI. The V segment lost 1 base and the J segment 0 bases; nucleotides outside the gene matches: 1. The CDR3 is 16 residues long. CDR3 bases: TGTGCCAGCTCACCACTAGCGGGACCGAACACCGGGGAGCTGTTTTTT. Its translation is CASSPLAGPNTGELFF. Full variable domain (remainder filled in from reference TRBV18 and TRBJ2-2): NAGVMQNPRHLVRRRGQEARLRCSPMKGHSHVYWYRQLPEEGLKFMVYLQKENIIDESGMPKERFSAEFPKEGPSILRIQQVVRGDSAAYFCASSPLAGPNTGELFFGEGSRLTVL.

This clone was counted between two and nine times. V gene TRBV18 combines with J gene TRBJ1-4, with 9 bases fitting TRBD1. CDR1 is KGHSH and CDR2 is LQKENI in the germline V gene. The CDR3 sequence is 15 residues long. The trim removed 1 base at V and 7 bases at J, leaving 4 bases unmatched. The CDR3 nucleotides are TGTGCCAGCTCACCACAGACAGGGGGTCTTGAAAAACTGTTTTTT. Its translation: CASSPQTGGLEKLFF.

This chain's CDR3 is CASSRRRTSSRTDTQYF. CDR3 DNA: TGTGCCAGCAGCAGAAGACGGACTAGCAGCCGCACAGATACGCAGTATTTT. The V gene is TRBV5-8, the J gene TRBJ2-3, with 8 bases identical to TRBD2. The J segment lost 1 base and the V segment lost 4 bases, leaving 11 bases of the junction unmatched. The CDR3 length is 17 residues. Per the germline V gene, CDR1 is SGHTS and CDR2 is YDEGEE.

As DNA, the CDR3 is TGTGCCAGCTGGCAAGGAGGGGACTACGAGCAGTACTTC. It encodes CASWQGGDYEQYF. This chain uses TRBV18 with TRBJ2-7, with a weak D call TRBD2 (6 bases). V lost 7 bases to trimming and J lost 3 bases, with 13 bases between them. Germline V gene data show CDR1 as KGHSH and CDR2 as LQKENI. The CDR3 sequence is 13 residues long.

The chain combines TRBV4-2 with TRBJ2-4, with TRBD2 as a possible D gene (6 bases). V gave up 4 bases and J gave up 0 bases, with 25 bases separating them. The CDR3 totals 20 residues. CDR1 and CDR2 (germline): LGHNA, YNFKEQ. Here the CDR3 DNA reads TGTGCCAGCAGCCCCCAACGGGTTGCGGGAAACAACGTAGCCAAAAACATTCAGTACTTC. Translating it yields CASSPQRVAGNNVAKNIQYF.

The rearrangement links TRBV5-4 to TRBJ1-4, with D possibly matching TRBD1 (5 bases). The V gene lost 5 bases and the J gene lost 6 bases, with 14 bases spanning the gap. In germline, CDR1 is SGHNT, CDR2 YYREEE (reference sequence). This CDR3 has 14 amino acids. The CDR3 region is CASSPGTDYEKLFF. The CDR3 DNA reads TGTGCCAGCAGTCCCGGGACTGATTATGAAAAACTGTTTTTT. Using reference TRBV5-4 and TRBJ1-4 for the parts outside the CDR3, the full variable domain is ETGVTQSPTHLIKTRGQQVTLRCSSQSGHNTVSWYQQALGQGPQFIFQYYREEENGRGNFPPRFSGLQFPNYSSELNVNALELDDSALYLCASSPGTDYEKLFFGSGTQLSVL.

The chain couples TRBV9 to TRBJ2-1, with a tentative D call TRBD2 (5 bases). Trimming pared 0 bases from V and 2 bases from J, leaving 9 bases between. The CDR3 runs to 15 residues. The germline V gene encodes CDR1 SGDLS and CDR2 YYNGEE. The chain's CDR3 is CASSVVAGTYNEQFF. DNA for the CDR3: TGTGCCAGCAGCGTAGTCGCGGGCACCTACAATGAGCAGTTCTTC.

The chain is built from TRBV7-8 and TRBJ2-1; 10 nucleotides line up with TRBD2. V was pared by 5 bases and J by 7 bases, with 17 bases of the junction left unmatched. Germline V gene lookup returns CDR1 SGHVS and CDR2 FQNEAQ. This CDR3 has 18 residues. DNA for the CDR3: TGTGCCAGCAGCCCGCGACTCTTAGCGGGAGGATCCTCTAATGAGCAGTTCTTC. Its translation: CASSPRLLAGGSSNEQFF.

This clone has just a few counts. The V gene is TRBV15, the J gene TRBJ2-5; 7 bases agree with TRBD1. This CDR3 has 15 amino acids. V dropped 0 bases and J dropped 4; count of bases not matched to a gene: 5. Germline V CDR1 and CDR2: LNHNV, YYDKDF (reference sequence). The DNA of the CDR3 is TGTGCCACCAGCAGAGATGGTAGGGGGCGAGAGACCCAGTACTTC. This translates into CATSRDGRGRETQYF.

The rearrangement links TRBV9 to TRBJ1-3, with D possibly TRBD1 on 5 matching bases. The CDR3 runs 14 residues. Germline lookup yields CDR1 SGDLS and CDR2 YYNGEE. Trimming cost V 3 bases and J 4 bases, with 11 bases left between them. CDR3 bases: TGTGCCAGCAGCGAAGGGGTAAACGGAAACACCATATATTTT. Its protein product is CASSEGVNGNTIYF.

V gene TRBV7-3 combines with J gene TRBJ1-2, with TRBD1 identical over 11 bases. The germline CDR1 and CDR2 sequences are SGHTA and FQGTGA. V lost 5 bases, J lost 3 bases, and 5 bases stayed unmatched. The CDR3 runs 15 residues. CDR3 nucleotide sequence: TGTGCCAGCAGCCCGGGGACAGGGGGAGACTATGGCTACACCTTC. It codes for CASSPGTGGDYGYTF.

This CDR3 is CASSDWAGELFF. The CDR3 bases are TGTGCCAGTAGTGACTGGGCCGGGGAGCTGTTTTTT. The V gene is TRBV19, the J gene TRBJ2-2, with no clear D. Trimming removed 5 bases at V and 6 bases at J, with 7 bases between. From germline, CDR1 is LNHDA and CDR2 SQIVND (reference sequence). The CDR3 extends over 12 amino acids.

The chain combines TRBV27 with TRBJ2-3; D not certain. CDR3 size: 12 residues. V was clipped by 8 bases and J by 1 base, with 7 bases between them. Germline V gives CDR1 MNHEY, CDR2 SMNVEV (reference sequence). The CDR3 sequence: CASRRRTDTQYF. CDR3 in DNA: TGTGCCAGCCGACGGCGCACAGATACGCAGTATTTT.

This clone was detected only a few times. CDR3 nucleotides: TGTGCCAGCAGCCATACAGGGGGCCGAGGTGGCGGGGAGCTGTTTTTT. Its translation is CASSHTGGRGGGELFF. This chain links TRBV14 with TRBJ2-2, with 9 positions matching TRBD1. CDR1 is SGHDN, CDR2 FVKESK, per germline. V dropped 3 bases and J dropped 7; count of bases not matched to a gene: 9. The CDR3 is 16 residues long.

This clone has just one count. The chain joins TRBV19 to TRBJ1-2, with a possible D match to TRBD1 (5 bases). The CDR3 consists of 16 residues. Germline assignment: CDR1 LNHDA and CDR2 SQIVND (reference sequence). The germline V and J ends were trimmed by 5 bases and 4 bases, with 20 bases remaining between them. CDR3 coding DNA: TGTGCCAGTAGTTCCCCGAGGAGGCGGGGCCTCTATGGCTACACCTTC. Protein sequence: CASSSPRRRGLYGYTF.

For the CDR3, the DNA is TGTGCCAGCAGTGAAGCTGGACTAGCGGGAGGGAGTGAGCAGTTCTTC. This encodes CASSEAGLAGGSEQFF. The chain employs TRBV2 and TRBJ2-1, with 15 nucleotides matching TRBD2. Germline V gene lookup returns CDR1 SNHLY and CDR2 FYNNEI. The CDR3 runs 16 residues. V trimming: 0 bases; J trimming: 9 bases; junction bases outside the gene matches: 3.

The V gene is TRBV27, the J gene TRBJ1-1, with 8 bases aligning to TRBD1. CDR3 length: 15 residues. J gave up 2 bases and V 6 bases, and 8 bases lay outside the gene matches. From germline, CDR1 is MNHEY and CDR2 SMNVEV (reference sequence). CDR3 residues: CASSRQGSFNTEAFF. CDR3 bases: TGTGCCAGCAGCCGACAGGGGTCTTTCAACACTGAAGCTTTCTTT.

This sequence joins TRBV5-4 and TRBJ2-7; 9 bases align to TRBD2. CDR1 is SGHNT, CDR2 YYREEE, per germline (reference sequence). With 4 bases clipped from V and 4 bases from J, the junction kept 12 bases outside the gene matches. There are 16 residues in the CDR3. CDR3 sequence: CASSTPTGTSYYEQYF. CDR3 coding DNA: TGTGCCAGCAGCACCCCGACCGGGACTAGCTATTACGAGCAGTACTTC.

CDR3 in amino acids: CASSLWGLGSDTQYF. The CDR3, as DNA: TGTGCCAGCAGCCTCTGGGGACTTGGGTCAGATACGCAGTATTTT. This chain connects TRBV5-6 to TRBJ2-3; maybe TRBD2 (6 bases). V was pared by 4 bases and J by 4 bases, with 16 bases between. CDR3 length equals 15 residues. CDR1 is SGHDT, CDR2 YYEEEE, per germline. Full variable domain (remainder filled in from reference TRBV5-6 and TRBJ2-3): DAGVTQSPTHLIKTRGQQVTLRCSPKSGHDTVSWYQQALGQGPQFIFQYYEEEERQRGNFPDRFSGHQFPNYSSELNVNALLLGDSALYLCASSLWGLGSDTQYFGPGTRLTVL.

This chain joins TRBV2 and TRBJ2-2; unclear D gene. The CDR3 extends over 14 amino acids. V gave up 10 bases and J gave up 4 bases, with 16 bases separating them. The germline V gene has CDR1 SNHLY and CDR2 FYNNEI. The CDR3 region is CATTGGRGTGELFF. In nucleotides, the CDR3 is TGTGCCACAACGGGCGGTCGCGGCACCGGGGAGCTGTTTTTT.

The rearrangement uses TRBV28 and TRBJ1-6; D remains ambiguous. The CDR3 contains 12 residues. Per the germline V gene, CDR1 is MDHEN and CDR2 is SYDVKM. Between the trimmed V and J ends, which lost 3 bases and 11 bases, there was a span of 8 bases. CDR3 DNA: TGTGCCAGCAGTTTCCCGGGTACACCCCTCCACTTT. Its translation: CASSFPGTPLHF.

The chain has TRBV7-2 and TRBJ2-7, with a possible D match to TRBD1 (6 bases). There are 16 residues in the CDR3. V shed 5 bases and J shed 1 base, with 18 bases lying between them. Germline CDR1 and CDR2: SGHTA and FQGNSA. The CDR3 nucleotides are TGTGCCAGCAGCCGCCGAACAGGGTCGACTTCCTACGAGCAGTACTTC. Amino acid sequence: CASSRRTGSTSYEQYF.